These 20 T cell receptor beta chains were all obtained from the same sample, sequenced in a study of T-cell memory formation after mild COVID-19. TCRdb reanalysed the 5' RACE reads using MiXCR and keeps one entry per CDR3 protein. This table has about 320,000 distinct CDR3 sequences, 14% appearing once. Sequencing was done on a sample of PBMCs or a T cell subset sorted from them (not recorded which). Receptor source: a man younger than 35 who had mild COVID-19 (a few samples of this study predate the infection). Cell type and time point are not known.

The gene calls are TRBV15 and TRBJ1-2; the D is unclear. The germline V and J ends were trimmed by 0 bases and 4 bases, with 9 bases remaining between them. The CDR3 sequence is 14 residues long. Germline CDR1 LNHNV, CDR2 YYDKDF (reference sequence). CDR3 protein: CATSRDRAGYGYTF. The CDR3 DNA reads as TGTGCCACCAGCAGAGATAGGGCAGGCTATGGCTACACCTTC.

This clonotype showed up many times. This rearrangement joins TRBV7-3 to TRBJ1-1; TRBD1 aligns across 9 bases. The ends lost 3 bases at V and 5 bases at J; junction bases unmatched: 1. Germline assignment: CDR1 SGHTA and CDR2 FQGTGA. The CDR3 extends over 13 amino acids. CDR3 region: CASSFGQGTEAFF. The CDR3 DNA sequence: TGTGCCAGCAGCTTCGGACAGGGGACTGAAGCTTTCTTT. The whole variable domain, remainder taken from reference TRBV7-3 and TRBJ1-1, is GAGVSQTPSNKVTEKGKYVELRCDPISGHTALYWYRQSLGQGPEFLIYFQGTGAADDSGLPNDRFFAVRPEGSVSTLKIQRTERGDSAVYLCASSFGQGTEAFFGQGTRLTVV.

The rearrangement joins TRBV18 to TRBJ1-1; D might be TRBD1 (6 bases). Germline-derived CDR1 and CDR2 are KGHSH and LQKENI. The V and J ends lost 6 bases and 6 bases respectively, with 11 bases between them. The CDR3 runs 12 residues. CDR3 loop: CASSLRQAEAFF. The CDR3 nucleotides read TGTGCCAGCTCCCTAAGACAGGCTGAAGCTTTCTTT. The complete variable domain, with remaining parts taken from reference TRBV18 and TRBJ1-1, reads NAGVMQNPRHLVRRRGQEARLRCSPMKGHSHVYWYRQLPEEGLKFMVYLQKENIIDESGMPKERFSAEFPKEGPSILRIQQVVRGDSAAYFCASSLRQAEAFFGQGTRLTVV.

The gene calls are TRBV5-4 and TRBJ1-3, with unresolved D. Trimming stripped 0 bases from V and 0 bases from J, with 10 bases between. Germline CDR1 reads SGHNT; CDR2 reads YYREEE (reference sequence). This CDR3 has 16 amino acids. The CDR3: CASSLADPFSGNTIYF. The CDR3 DNA sequence: TGTGCCAGCAGCTTGGCCGATCCGTTCTCTGGAAACACCATATATTTT.

The rearrangement joins TRBV5-6 to TRBJ2-1; no clear D. The CDR3 length is 13 residues. Germline assignment: CDR1 SGHDT and CDR2 YYEEEE. Deletions cut 0 bases from V and 6 bases from J, with 7 bases between. CDR3 nucleotide sequence: TGTGCCAGCAGCTTGGTCAGAGGCAATGAGCAGTTCTTC. Translating it yields CASSLVRGNEQFF.

V gene TRBV7-3 combines with J gene TRBJ1-1; D remains ambiguous. Trimming left V 2 bases short and J 3 bases short, with 10 bases between. CDR1 and CDR2 from the germline V gene are SGHTA and FQGTGA. This CDR3 contains 14 residues. The chain's CDR3 is CASSLQFGDTEAFF. The CDR3 DNA sequence: TGTGCCAGCAGCTTACAGTTTGGGGACACTGAAGCTTTCTTT.

CDR3 sequence reads: CSARKAEPPGEQFF. The CDR3, as DNA: TGCAGTGCTAGAAAAGCGGAACCCCCCGGGGAGCAGTTCTTC. This chain connects TRBV20-1 to TRBJ2-1; D possibly corresponds to TRBD2 (5 bases). The CDR3 sequence is 14 residues long. In germline, CDR1 is DFQATT, CDR2 SNEGSKA (reference sequence). Deletions cut 2 bases from V and 10 bases from J, with 18 bases between.

The chain uses TRBV4-1 and TRBJ2-3, with 7 bases lining up with TRBD1. Germline assignment: CDR1 MGHRA and CDR2 YSYEKL. The CDR3 has 19 amino acids. Unmatched junction bases numbered 17, after V lost 3 bases and J lost 2 bases. The CDR3, as DNA: TGCGCCAGCAGCCACCGGGTTACAGGGGTGAAGAGGCTCACAGATACGCAGTATTTT. It specifies CASSHRVTGVKRLTDTQYF.

This sequence joins TRBV4-3 and TRBJ1-2, with no clear D. CDR3 length: 14 amino acids. The V gene's germline CDR1 is LGHNA and CDR2 YSLEER. The germline V and J ends were trimmed by 1 base and 1 base, with 7 bases remaining between them. The CDR3 DNA sequence: TGCGCCAGCAGCCAAGGGTCCCGTAACTATGGCTACACCTTC. Translated: CASSQGSRNYGYTF.

The genes are TRBV7-6 and TRBJ2-2; D not certain. The V gene's germline CDR1 is SGHVS and CDR2 FNYEAQ. V gave up 1 base and J gave up 3 bases, with 15 bases separating them. This CDR3 has 17 residues. The CDR3 here is CASSLEGQPRDTGELFF. CDR3 DNA: TGTGCCAGCAGCTTAGAAGGTCAGCCTAGAGACACCGGGGAGCTGTTTTTT.

The chain has TRBV20-1 and TRBJ2-7; TRBD2 matches at 8 bases. Losses at the gene ends were 3 bases for V and 3 bases for J; bases not matched to a gene: 10. Germline lookup yields CDR1 DFQATT and CDR2 SNEGSKA (reference sequence). The length of the CDR3 is 15 residues. Here the CDR3 DNA reads TGCAGTGCTAGTCTGGCGCTAGCGGGCGTCTACGAGCAGTACTTC. Its protein product is CSASLALAGVYEQYF.

This clonotype was observed a handful of times. The rearrangement links TRBV6-5 to TRBJ1-2, with a possible D match to TRBD1 (5 bases). This CDR3 is built from 15 residues. Trimming shortened V by 0 bases and J by 2 bases, and 10 bases separated the two germline ends. Germline CDR1 reads MNHEY; CDR2 reads SVGAGI. CDR3 amino acids: CASSYSRAGNYGYTF. CDR3 nucleotides: TGTGCCAGCAGTTACTCTCGGGCAGGGAACTATGGCTACACCTTC.

This clonotype was seen a handful of times. This chain connects TRBV24-1 to TRBJ2-3, with TRBD2 matching over 11 bases. CDR3 length: 15 amino acids. In germline, CDR1 is KGHDR, CDR2 SFDVKD. V dropped 3 bases and J dropped 6; count of bases not matched to a gene: 4. The chain's CDR3 is CATSDPRTSGDTQYF. CDR3 bases: TGTGCCACCAGTGATCCCCGGACTAGCGGGGATACGCAGTATTTT.

This clonotype came up many times. This chain joins TRBV15 and TRBJ2-3; D perhaps matches TRBD2 (6 bases). V was shortened by 5 bases and J by 5 bases, with 20 bases between the two germline ends. The CDR3 consists of 16 residues. Germline V gene sequence: CDR1 LNHNV, CDR2 YYDKDF (reference sequence). The CDR3 reads CATSDGDHGRGDTQYF. CDR3 coding DNA: TGTGCCACCAGCGACGGGGACCACGGGCGGGGAGATACGCAGTATTTT.

V is TRBV3-1 and J is TRBJ2-5, with 10 bases identical to TRBD2. Germline loops: CDR1 LGHDT, CDR2 YNNKEL (reference sequence). The junction had 9 bases not matched to a gene; V was cut back by 4 bases and J by 4 bases. The CDR3 extends over 16 amino acids. The CDR3 bases are TGTGCCAGCAGCCCTCTAGCGGGGGTACGAGGAGAGACCCAGTACTTC. This sequence encodes CASSPLAGVRGETQYF.

This clonotype came up many times. The gene calls are TRBV10-3 and TRBJ1-2; TRBD1 matches at 7 bases. CDR1 is ENHRY, CDR2 SYGVKD, per germline. The CDR3 runs to 14 residues. The trim removed 7 bases at V and 7 bases at J, leaving 12 bases unmatched. The CDR3 region is CAITADRTYGGYTF. The CDR3 coding sequence is TGTGCCATCACTGCGGACAGGACCTATGGTGGCTACACCTTC.

A few counts support this clonotype. The CDR3: CASSQDWAQGEQYF. Here the CDR3 DNA reads TGCGCCAGCAGCCAAGATTGGGCGCAAGGCGAGCAGTACTTC. V and J are TRBV4-3 and TRBJ2-7; D unclear. This CDR3 is built from 14 residues. V lost 0 bases and J lost 6, with 12 bases in between. Germline V gives CDR1 LGHNA, CDR2 YSLEER.

The chain combines TRBV9 with TRBJ2-2, with 7 positions matching TRBD1. The junction had 4 bases not matched to a gene; V was cut back by 1 base and J by 4 bases. The CDR3 consists of 15 residues. Germline V gene sequence: CDR1 SGDLS, CDR2 YYNGEE. The CDR3 DNA is TGTGCCAGCAGCGTACTGGGACAGCCCACCGGGGAGCTGTTTTTT. Protein: CASSVLGQPTGELFF. Full variable domain (missing parts from reference TRBV9 and TRBJ2-2): DSGVTQTPKHLITATGQRVTLRCSPRSGDLSVYWYQQSLDQGLQFLIQYYNGEERAKGNILERFSAQQFPDLHSELNLSSLELGDSALYFCASSVLGQPTGELFFGEGSRLTVL.

The chain carries TRBV4-3 and TRBJ2-3; 8 bases are shared with TRBD2. The CDR3 covers 16 residues. Unmatched junction bases numbered 10, after V lost 4 bases and J lost 4 bases. The germline gives CDR1 LGHNA, CDR2 YSLEER. The CDR3 nucleotides read TGCGCCAGCAGCCGGCAGCGGGGGACCTCCCCAGATACGCAGTATTTT. Its protein is CASSRQRGTSPDTQYF.

V and J are TRBV15 and TRBJ1-1; D is perhaps TRBD1 (5 bases). This CDR3 comprises 14 residues. Germline V lookup: CDR1 LNHNV, CDR2 YYDKDF (reference sequence). With 2 bases removed from V and 11 bases from J, the gap between germline ends came to 18 bases. The CDR3 DNA is TGTGCCACCAGCAGACAAACTTTCGGGGACCCTGCTTTCTTT. Its protein is CATSRQTFGDPAFF.